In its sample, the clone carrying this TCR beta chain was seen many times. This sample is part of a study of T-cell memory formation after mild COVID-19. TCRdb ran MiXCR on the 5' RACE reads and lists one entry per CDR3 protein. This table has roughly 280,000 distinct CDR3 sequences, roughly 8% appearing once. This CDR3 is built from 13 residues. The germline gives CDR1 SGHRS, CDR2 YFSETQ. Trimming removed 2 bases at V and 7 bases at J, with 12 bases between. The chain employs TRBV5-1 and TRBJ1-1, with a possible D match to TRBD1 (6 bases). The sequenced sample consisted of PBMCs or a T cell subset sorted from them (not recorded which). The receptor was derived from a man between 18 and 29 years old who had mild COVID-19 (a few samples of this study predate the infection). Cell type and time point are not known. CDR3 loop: CASSFGGPNEAFF. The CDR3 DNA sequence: TGCGCCAGCAGCTTTGGGGGCCCCAATGAAGCTTTCTTT. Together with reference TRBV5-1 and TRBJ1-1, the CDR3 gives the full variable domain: KAGVTQTPRYLIKTRGQQVTLSCSPISGHRSVSWYQQTPGQGLQFLFEYFSETQRNKGNFPGRFSGRQFSNSRSEMNVSTLELGDSALYLCASSFGGPNEAFFGQGTRLTVV.